Listed here is a single T cell receptor beta chain. Its antigen is still unknown. Germline V gene sequence: CDR1 MNHEY, CDR2 SVGEGT. CDR3 length: 17 residues. Between the trimmed V and J ends, which lost 2 bases and 1 base, there was a span of 16 bases. This specimen belongs to a study of identical twins. Through template switching, a universal primer site was introduced, and the cDNA contained unique molecular identifiers. TCRdb passed the 5' RACE reads through MiXCR, listing each CDR3 protein once. The sample has around 470,000 distinct CDR3 sequences; 14% are singletons. Study outcomes and limitations: Abundant beta clonotypes from cord blood bore fewer insertions; memory repertoires lacked this pattern. Modeled out-of-frame TCR alpha sharing in monozygotic twins fell below observed levels.

The sample was also reused in another study, on yellow fever vaccine responses in identical twins.

The V call is TRBV6-2 or TRBV6-3, the J call TRBJ2-3, with D possibly matching TRBD2 (6 bases). The specimen sequenced was CD4+ T cells sorted from blood. The TCR was taken from a woman under 30 in good health. CDR3 amino acids: CASSYVISAGGTDTQYF. Here the CDR3 DNA reads TGTGCCAGCAGTTACGTCATCTCAGCGGGCGGCACAGATACGCAGTATTTT.